The source of this T cell receptor (beta chain) is a study of T cell responses to AZD1222 COVID-19 vaccine. The protocol was immunoSEQ multiplex PCR, while the TCRdb copy is restricted to in-frame clones and leaves out a portion. The sample includes about 150,000 clones, 70% to 90% seen only once; the top ten take 5.5%. Overall study results and limits: The repertoires were collected only after the peak T cell response. Mapped onto spike, vaccine-associated CD4 TCRs spanned it and were dominant at 160-218 and 743-854. It should be noted that donors were predominantly white British and more often female, and clonal diversity was possibly underestimated.

This clone was found a few times. Its antigen is unidentified. The V end was cut by 7 bases, the J end by 5 bases, with 13 bases between. CDR3 length: 13 residues. Looked up from germline, CDR1 is SEHNR and CDR2 is FQNEAQ (reference sequence). The chain carries TRBV7-9 and TRBJ2-3, with D perhaps matching TRBD2 (5 bases). This TCR was sampled from an adult in good health. The sequences come from peripheral blood, collected on day 0 of MenACWY control vaccination. This CDR3 is CASTPVSGDTQYF. The CDR3 nucleotides read TGTGCCAGCACCCCCGTGAGCGGAGATACGCAGTATTTT.